This TCR beta chain appears in the sequencing data of a study of beta chain features in type 1 diabetes. Study summary: Comparable age, gender and cell yields were observed in patients relative to healthy donors. Study-level points and caveats: Among all four CD4+ subsets, Type 1 diabetes patients had TCRB CDR3s that were moderately but significantly shorter.

The CDR3 spans 13 residues. The V and J ends lost 4 bases and 4 bases respectively, with 7 bases between them. Germline loops: CDR1 MGHRA, CDR2 YSYEKL. The authors reverse transcribed all of the isolated RNA, so sequencing captured expressed TCRB transcripts. This table comes from immunoSEQ multiplex PCR, and its TCRdb copy is limited to in-frame clones, with some not included. The sample carries 350,000 or so clones, less than 20% recorded once. Using CD45RO/CCR7/CD25/CD127/CD95/CD27, CD4+ naive, central memory, regulatory and stem cell-like memory cells were sorted. About this clone itself: Its antigen is as yet unknown.

The sequencing sample was made of naive CD4+ T cells from blood. The sequence came from a woman aged 18 to 35 in good health. The gene calls are TRBV4-1 and TRBJ2-2; D gene ambiguous. The CDR3 spells CASSLDRTGELFF. The CDR3 DNA sequence: TGCGCCAGCAGCCTAGACCGCACCGGGGAGCTGTTTTTT.